What follows are 15 T cell receptor beta chains derived from one specimen sequenced in a study of technical replicates of blood from a handful of donors. Data came from immunoSEQ multiplex PCR; TCRdb stores just in-frame clones and leaves some out. Here the sample spans fewer than 100,000 clones, approximately 96% being singletons. The sequenced sample consisted of T cells isolated from PBMCs. The receptors here all came from a human donor in good health.

This clone was detected only once. The chain uses TRBV11-2 and TRBJ2-1, with no clear D. Trimming removed 5 bases from V and 0 bases from J, with 14 bases in between. Germline CDR1 SGHAT, CDR2 FQNNGV. This CDR3 comprises 16 residues. The CDR3 DNA is TGTGCCAGCAGCCTTAACACAGCTATCTCCTACAATGAGCAGTTCTTC. Translated: CASSLNTAISYNEQFF.

This clone was seen only once. This sequence joins TRBV28 and TRBJ2-7, with TRBD1 as a possible D gene (5 bases). The CDR3 loop spans 12 amino acids. Trimming removed 8 bases at V and 4 bases at J, with 12 bases between. Germline V gene sequence: CDR1 MDHEN, CDR2 SYDVKM. CDR3 loop: CASGAGLYEQYF. In DNA, the CDR3 is TGTGCCAGCGGGGCCGGCCTGTACGAGCAGTACTTC.

This rearrangement joins TRBV19 to TRBJ1-2; the match to TRBD1 covers 11 bases. V shed 3 bases, J shed 4 bases, and the junction held 4 bases outside the gene matches. The germline CDR1 and CDR2 sequences are LNHDA and SQIVND (reference sequence). This CDR3 comprises 15 residues. CDR3 coding DNA: TGTGCCAGTAGTATCGGACAGGGGGCTTCCTATGGCTACACCTTC. Amino acid sequence: CASSIGQGASYGYTF.

The V gene is TRBV5-5, the J gene TRBJ1-2, with D unclear. Trimming cost V 4 bases and J 2 bases, with 15 bases left between them. CDR1 is SGHKS and CDR2 is YYEKEE in the germline V gene (reference sequence). The CDR3 has 15 residues. The CDR3 here is CASSLNWELNYGYTF. CDR3 sequence (DNA): TGTGCCAGCAGCCTTAACTGGGAGCTCAACTATGGCTACACCTTC.

This chain joins TRBV5-4 and TRBJ2-7; 11 positions match TRBD2. The germline CDR1 and CDR2 sequences are SGHNT and YYREEE (reference sequence). The CDR3 covers 16 residues. V lost 0 bases and J lost 3; bases outside the gene matches: 5. The CDR3 bases are TGTGCCAGCAGCTTGGCGGGGACTAGCGGCCGCTACGAGCAGTACTTC. The encoded protein is CASSLAGTSGRYEQYF.

The chain is built from TRBV25-1 and TRBJ1-2; possibly TRBD1 for D (6 bases). The CDR3 spans 15 residues. The V and J ends lost 4 bases and 3 bases respectively, with 15 bases between them. Germline V gives CDR1 MGHDK, CDR2 SYGVNS. CDR3 protein: CASSVWGGADYGYTF. DNA for the CDR3: TGTGCCAGCAGTGTATGGGGGGGGGCCGACTATGGCTACACCTTC.

The chain has TRBV2 and TRBJ2-1, with 7 nucleotides matching TRBD1. In germline, CDR1 is SNHLY, CDR2 FYNNEI. With V trimmed by 7 bases and J by 0 bases, 6 bases remained unmatched. This CDR3 comprises 15 residues. CDR3 sequence: CASTGQESSYNEQFF. The CDR3 DNA reads as TGTGCCAGCACCGGACAGGAAAGCTCCTACAATGAGCAGTTCTTC.

The chain joins TRBV14 to TRBJ2-7; perhaps TRBD2 as D (6 bases). Germline V gene sequence: CDR1 SGHDN, CDR2 FVKESK. V lost 0 bases to trimming and J lost 3 bases, with 9 bases between them. The CDR3 totals 14 residues. The CDR3 region is CASSQDARGYEQYF. For the CDR3, the DNA is TGTGCCAGCAGCCAAGATGCGCGGGGCTACGAGCAGTACTTC. The complete variable domain, with remaining parts taken from reference TRBV14 and TRBJ2-7, reads EAGVTQFPSHSVIEKGQTVTLRCDPISGHDNLYWYRRVMGKEIKFLLHFVKESKQDESGMPNNRFLAERTGGTYSTLKVQPAELEDSGVYFCASSQDARGYEQYFGPGTRLTVT.

This chain connects TRBV5-4 to TRBJ2-7; 8 bases match TRBD1. Trimming cost V 4 bases and J 4 bases; bases outside gene matches: 10. Germline CDR1 is SGHNT and CDR2 is YYREEE (reference sequence). There are 15 residues in the CDR3. The CDR3 bases are TGTGCCAGCAGCCTAGACAGGGGATGGGATTACGAGCAGTACTTC. This codes for CASSLDRGWDYEQYF.

The chain has TRBV2 and TRBJ2-2; 14 bases agree with TRBD2. This CDR3 is 18 amino acids long. Germline-derived CDR1 and CDR2 are SNHLY and FYNNEI. The V segment lost 0 bases and the J segment 3 bases; nucleotides outside the gene matches: 3. The CDR3 DNA follows: TGTGCCAGCAGTGAAGCGGGACTAGCGGGAGCTTACACCGGGGAGCTGTTTTTT. Translating it yields CASSEAGLAGAYTGELFF. Full variable domain (missing parts from reference TRBV2 and TRBJ2-2): EPEVTQTPSHQVTQMGQEVILRCVPISNHLYFYWYRQILGQKVEFLVSFYNNEISEKSEIFDDQFSVERPDGSNFTLKIRSTKLEDSAMYFCASSEAGLAGAYTGELFFGEGSRLTVL.

The chain uses TRBV7-9 and TRBJ2-7, with no clear D. The CDR3 runs 13 residues. Germline assignment: CDR1 SEHNR and CDR2 FQNEAQ (reference sequence). The V end lost 1 base, the J end lost 3 bases, and 7 bases lay between the germline ends. The CDR3 reads CASSLDGSYEQYF. The CDR3 bases are TGTGCCAGCAGCTTAGACGGTAGCTACGAGCAGTACTTC.

V usage is TRBV30 and J usage is TRBJ2-5; no clear D gene. The CDR3 has 16 amino acids. The germline V gene encodes CDR1 GTSNPN and CDR2 SVGIG (reference sequence). The V gene lost 3 bases and the J gene lost 4 bases, with 21 bases spanning the gap. CDR3 sequence (DNA): TGTGCCTGGAGCCCTCCTGACTTCCGCCAGAGAGAGACCCAGTACTTC. Encoded protein: CAWSPPDFRQRETQYF.

This chain uses TRBV28 with TRBJ2-1, with 9 bases aligning to TRBD1. Germline loops: CDR1 MDHEN, CDR2 SYDVKM. V lost 6 bases to trimming and J lost 8 bases; unmatched junction nucleotides: 11. The CDR3 covers 15 residues. DNA for the CDR3: TGTGCCAGCAGCCTCGGACAGGGGAATAAATATGAGCAGTTCTTC. Its translation is CASSLGQGNKYEQFF.

This clone has just one count. This chain links TRBV11-2 with TRBJ2-5, with 11 nucleotides matching TRBD1. Germline V gene data show CDR1 as SGHAT and CDR2 as FQNNGV. This CDR3 has 16 amino acids. The trim removed 5 bases at V and 4 bases at J, leaving 9 bases unmatched. CDR3 sequence reads: CASSQRDRGWGETQYF. CDR3 nucleotide sequence: TGTGCCAGCAGCCAAAGGGACAGGGGGTGGGGAGAGACCCAGTACTTC.

The genes are TRBV29-1 and TRBJ1-4; 7 positions agree with TRBD1. Germline CDR1 and CDR2: SQVTM and ANQGSEA. There are 13 residues in the CDR3. J gave up 0 bases and V 7 bases, and 2 bases lay outside the gene matches. The DNA for the CDR3 is TGCAGCGGACAGGGTGCAACTAATGAAAAACTGTTTTTT. Protein: CSGQGATNEKLFF.